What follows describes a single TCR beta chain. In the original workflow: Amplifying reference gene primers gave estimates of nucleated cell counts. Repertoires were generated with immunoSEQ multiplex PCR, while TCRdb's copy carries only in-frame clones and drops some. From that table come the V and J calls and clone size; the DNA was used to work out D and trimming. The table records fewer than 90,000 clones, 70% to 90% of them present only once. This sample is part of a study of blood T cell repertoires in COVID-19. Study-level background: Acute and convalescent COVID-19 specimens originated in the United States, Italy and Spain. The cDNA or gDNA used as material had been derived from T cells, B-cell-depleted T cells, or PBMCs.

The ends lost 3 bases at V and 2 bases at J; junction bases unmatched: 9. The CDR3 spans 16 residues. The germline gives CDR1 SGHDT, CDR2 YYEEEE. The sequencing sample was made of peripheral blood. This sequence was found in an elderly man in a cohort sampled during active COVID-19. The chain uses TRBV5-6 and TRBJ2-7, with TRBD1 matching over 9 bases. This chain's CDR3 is CASSSLGGQGTYEQYF. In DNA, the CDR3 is TGTGCCAGCAGCTCGCTCGGGGGACAGGGCACCTACGAGCAGTACTTC.